The T cell receptor (beta chain) described here comes from a study of blood T cell repertoires in COVID-19. Study-level background: COVID-19 samples collected from the United States, Italy and Spain covered acute and convalescent phases. In each case, the material was cDNA or gDNA derived from T cells, B-cell-depleted T cells, or PBMCs.

In the source study's methods: Using reference gene primer amplification, nucleated cell counts were estimated. Generated by immunoSEQ multiplex PCR, the TCRdb table keeps only in-frame clones and is missing some. V and J calls plus clone size are reproduced from that table; the DNA served to infer D and trimming. The repertoire holds fewer than 100,000 clones, with roughly 86% as singletons. The sequence was collected from a man in his forties or fifties with acute or convalescent COVID-19. Sequenced: peripheral blood.

CDR3 residues: CASSLDGPGGGNTIYF. In DNA form, the CDR3 reads TGCGCCAGCAGCTTGGACGGGCCGGGGGGAGGAAACACCATATATTTT. This sequence joins TRBV5-1 and TRBJ1-3, with D possibly matching TRBD1 (5 bases). Trimming removed 0 bases at V and 4 bases at J, with 14 bases between. The CDR3 has 16 amino acids. CDR1 is SGHRS, CDR2 YFSETQ, per germline.